Listed here is a single T cell receptor beta chain. As yet, its antigen is unknown. V was cut by 0 bases and J by 8 bases, with 6 bases left in between. The CDR3 length is 13 residues. CDR1 is SGHRS, CDR2 YFSETQ, per germline. Samples underwent the assay at deep level. Generated by immunoSEQ multiplex PCR, the TCRdb table keeps only in-frame clones and is missing some. The table has about 2,500,000 clones, roughly nine tenths seen once; the top ten hold about 0.13%. This entry belongs to a study of shared clonotypes between healthy human individuals. Findings of the study overall: Memory subsets generally showed smaller estimated richness than naive subsets did.

Sequencing was done on a sample of naive CD4+ T cells sorted from blood. Subset of the sample: CD45RA+ positively selected. The J gene is TRBJ1-6, the V gene TRBV5-1, with D unresolved. The sequence derives from a young man in good health. CDR3 nucleotides: TGCGCCAGCAGCTTGGATGTGTATTCACCCCTCCACTTT. It yields the protein CASSLDVYSPLHF.